This TCR beta chain was sequenced in a study of T cells after yellow fever vaccination. Germline lookup yields CDR1 MDHEN and CDR2 SYDVKM. This CDR3 region has 15 residues. About this clonotype: Antigen: not known. One end of the junction is discordant with germline, which a read error may explain.

Study-wide findings and caveats: Abundant clonotypes (contaminants from the bulk population) could be present in FACS-sorted repertoires.

TCRdb ran MiXCR on the 5' RACE reads and lists one entry per CDR3 protein. The repertoire holds more than 300,000 distinct CDR3 sequences, 6.5% to 8.5% seen once, with around 17% in the top ten. The clonotype originates from a man aged 18 to 35 who received the YFV17D yellow fever vaccine. The sequencing here drew on PBMCs, taken approximately 40 days after the first yellow fever vaccination. The chain combines TRBV28 with TRBJ1-2; the match to TRBD1 covers 10 bases. For the CDR3, the DNA is TGTGCCTGCAGTTCGACAGGGGGCGGTCACTATGGCTACACCTTC. Protein: CACSSTGGGHYGYTF.